Shown below are 10 T cell receptor beta chains from a single sample sequenced in a study of early T cells in non-severe SARS-CoV-2 infection. TCRdb redid the calling of the 5' RACE reads with MiXCR, one entry per CDR3 protein. The sample lists approximately 79,000 distinct CDR3 sequences; roughly 13% were seen once. Sequenced material: whole blood. These receptors originate from an adult who was a healthcare worker with PCR-confirmed SARS-CoV-2 infection or an uninfected control (not recorded which).

Many counts were recorded for this clonotype. V and J are TRBV2 and TRBJ1-5, with 8 bases aligning to TRBD1. Per germline, CDR1 SNHLY and CDR2 FYNNEI. The trim removed 6 bases at V and 0 bases at J, leaving 1 base unmatched. This CDR3 comprises 14 residues. The CDR3 nucleotides are TGTGCCAGCAGGGGACAGGCTAGCAATCAGCCCCAGCATTTT. Its translation: CASRGQASNQPQHF.

This chain uses TRBV4-2 with TRBJ2-2; 10 bases are shared with TRBD2. CDR3 size: 16 residues. The J segment lost 5 bases and the V segment lost 1 base, leaving 4 bases of the junction unmatched. Germline-derived CDR1 and CDR2 are LGHNA and YNFKEQ. CDR3 protein: CASSQALAGETGELFF. The CDR3 coding sequence is TGTGCCAGCAGCCAAGCTCTAGCGGGAGAAACCGGGGAGCTGTTTTTT.

This clonotype was recorded at least ten times. V is TRBV30 and J is TRBJ2-3; maybe TRBD1 (5 bases). There are 14 residues in the CDR3. Trimming removed 2 bases from V and 0 bases from J, with 9 bases in between. The germline V gene encodes CDR1 GTSNPN and CDR2 SVGIG (reference sequence). CDR3 region: CAWSRAGSTDTQYF. CDR3 sequence (DNA): TGTGCCTGGAGTAGGGCAGGGAGCACAGATACGCAGTATTTT.

This chain uses TRBV20-1 with TRBJ2-7; 13 bases fit TRBD2. This CDR3 is built from 14 residues. J lost 3 bases, V lost 7 bases, and 6 bases had no gene match. CDR1 is DFQATT and CDR2 is SNEGSKA in the germline V gene (reference sequence). Here the CDR3 DNA reads TGCAGTGTTTCCCGGACTAGCGGGAGCTACGAGCAGTACTTC. Amino acids: CSVSRTSGSYEQYF.

The rearrangement uses TRBV4-2 and TRBJ2-5; perhaps D is TRBD1 or TRBD2 (5 bases each). The V end lost 7 bases, the J end lost 2 bases, and 17 bases lay between the germline ends. This CDR3 is built from 15 residues. Germline V gene data show CDR1 as LGHNA and CDR2 as YNFKEQ. This CDR3 reads CASTYSGASQETQYF. As DNA, the CDR3 is TGTGCCAGCACCTATTCCGGGGCGAGTCAAGAGACCCAGTACTTC.

This clonotype has only a few counts. This sequence joins TRBV6-1 and TRBJ1-2; D is uncertain. Germline lookup yields CDR1 MNHNS and CDR2 SASEGT. The CDR3 extends over 10 amino acids. Trimming took off 3 bases at V and 6 bases at J, with 2 bases between the two ends. CDR3 sequence (DNA): TGTGCCAGCAGTGAGGATGGCTACACCTTC. It is translated as CASSEDGYTF.

This clonotype showed up just a few times. This sequence joins TRBV28 and TRBJ1-6; 9 bases are shared with TRBD1. CDR1 is MDHEN and CDR2 is SYDVKM in the germline V gene. V was pared by 6 bases and J by 7 bases, with 10 bases of the junction left unmatched. The CDR3 runs to 16 residues. The CDR3 is CASRTGPGQGNSPLHF. The CDR3 region has the DNA TGTGCCAGCAGAACGGGACCGGGACAGGGCAATTCACCCCTCCACTTT.

This clonotype has a handful of counts. The chain has TRBV6-6 and TRBJ2-1; 10 bases are shared with TRBD2. This CDR3 contains 15 residues. The germline V gene has CDR1 MNHNY and CDR2 SVGAGI (reference sequence). Trimming at V came to 6 bases and at J to 3 bases, leaving 5 bases not matched to a gene. The CDR3 DNA reads as TGTGCCAGCAGGCTAGCGGGAGACATCTACAATGAGCAGTTCTTC. Translated: CASRLAGDIYNEQFF.

This clonotype was seen a few times. This chain uses TRBV24-1 with TRBJ2-7; D is undetermined. This CDR3 spans 12 amino acids. Germline V gene data show CDR1 as KGHDR and CDR2 as SFDVKD. V lost 9 bases, J lost 3 bases, and 11 bases lay in between. CDR3 protein: CATALDDYEQYF. The CDR3 nucleotides are TGTGCCACCGCTTTGGATGACTACGAGCAGTACTTC.

This clonotype was seen a handful of times. CDR3 region: CSVGQGNTEAFF. The CDR3 region has the DNA TGCAGCGTCGGACAGGGGAACACTGAAGCTTTCTTT. The rearrangement links TRBV29-1 to TRBJ1-1, with 8 bases lining up with TRBD1. V lost 6 bases, J lost 1 base, and 1 base stayed unmatched. The V gene's germline CDR1 is SQVTM and CDR2 ANQGSEA. The CDR3 spans 12 residues.